Described below is a single TCR beta chain sequence and its context. Method: immunoSEQ multiplex PCR; TCRdb's copy keeps in-frame clones and lacks some. The sample carries approximately 90,000 clones, roughly nine tenths recorded once. This entry comes from a study of OX40 agonist ivuxolimab in advanced cancers. Study-wide background: The patients' treatment was ivuxolimab, an agonistic anti-OX40 (CD134) antibody.

Trimming removed 2 bases from V and 0 bases from J, with 5 bases in between. The CDR3 loop spans 14 amino acids. The germline V gene encodes CDR1 MNHEY and CDR2 SVGAGI. This specimen was CD4+ or CD8+ T cells sorted from blood, taken in a trial of the OX40 agonist ivuxolimab. The TCR sequence derives from an adult with an advanced solid tumor such as melanoma, head and neck, liver or kidney cancer. The rearrangement uses TRBV6-5 and TRBJ1-5; D is unresolved. The DNA for the CDR3 is TGTGCCAGCAGTTACAGGGATAGCAATCAGCCCCAGCATTTT. Protein sequence: CASSYRDSNQPQHF.